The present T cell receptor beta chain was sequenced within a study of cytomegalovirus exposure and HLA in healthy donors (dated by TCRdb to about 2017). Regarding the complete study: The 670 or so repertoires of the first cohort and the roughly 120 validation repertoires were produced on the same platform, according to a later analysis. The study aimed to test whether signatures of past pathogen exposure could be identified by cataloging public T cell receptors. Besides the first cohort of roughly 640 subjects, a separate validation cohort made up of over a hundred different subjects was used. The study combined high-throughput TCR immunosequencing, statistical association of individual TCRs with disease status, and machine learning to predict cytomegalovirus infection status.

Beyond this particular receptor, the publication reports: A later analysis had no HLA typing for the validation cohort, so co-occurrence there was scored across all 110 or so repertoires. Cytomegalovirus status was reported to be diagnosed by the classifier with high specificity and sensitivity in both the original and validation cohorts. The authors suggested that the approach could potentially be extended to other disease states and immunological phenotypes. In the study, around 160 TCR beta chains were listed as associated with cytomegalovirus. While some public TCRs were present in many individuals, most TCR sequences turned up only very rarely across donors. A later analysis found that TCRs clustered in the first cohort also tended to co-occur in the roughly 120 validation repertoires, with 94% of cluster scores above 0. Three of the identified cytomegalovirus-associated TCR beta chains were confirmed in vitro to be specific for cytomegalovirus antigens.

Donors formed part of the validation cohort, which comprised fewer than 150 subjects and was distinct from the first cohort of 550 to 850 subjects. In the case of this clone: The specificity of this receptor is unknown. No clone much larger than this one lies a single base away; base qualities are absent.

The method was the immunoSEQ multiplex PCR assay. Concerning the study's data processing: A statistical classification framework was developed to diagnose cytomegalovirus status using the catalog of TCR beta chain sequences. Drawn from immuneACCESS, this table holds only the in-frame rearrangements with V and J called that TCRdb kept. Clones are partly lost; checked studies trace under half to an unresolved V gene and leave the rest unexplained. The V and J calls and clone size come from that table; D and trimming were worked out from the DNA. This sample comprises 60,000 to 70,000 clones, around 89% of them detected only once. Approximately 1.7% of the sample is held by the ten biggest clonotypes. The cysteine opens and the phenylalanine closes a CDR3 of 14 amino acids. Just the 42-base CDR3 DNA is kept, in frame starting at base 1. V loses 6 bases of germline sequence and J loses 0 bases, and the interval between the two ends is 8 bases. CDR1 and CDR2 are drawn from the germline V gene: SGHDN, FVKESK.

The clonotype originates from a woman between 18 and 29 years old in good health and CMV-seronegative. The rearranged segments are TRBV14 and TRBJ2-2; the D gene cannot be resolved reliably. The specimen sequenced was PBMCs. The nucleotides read TGTGCCAGCAGTCAGTATCCGAACACCGGGGAGCTGTTTTTT. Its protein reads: CASSQYPNTGELFF.